The rows below give T cell receptor beta chains drawn from one sample of a study of T cell changes during pregnancy in multiple sclerosis. Data came from immunoSEQ multiplex PCR; TCRdb stores just in-frame clones and leaves some out. The sample lists more than 25,000 clones; about 91% were seen once. Sequences were derived from CD8+ T cells from peripheral blood mononuclear cells, sampled in the first trimester of pregnancy. These receptors all come from a female donor with multiple sclerosis, enrolled in a pregnancy study. CDR3s include the opening cysteine and the closing phenylalanine or tryptophan.

V,J,CDR3
TRBV30,TRBJ2-1,CAWSTDLSGGVNEQFF
TRBV19,TRBJ1-1,CASSNRRTGRNTEAFF
TRBV2,TRBJ1-2,CASSERDRGLANYGYTF
TRBV7-9,TRBJ1-1,CASSLPGTEAFF
TRBV27,TRBJ2-5,CASSWSTGGETQYF
TRBV7-9,TRBJ2-7,CASARGTFYEQYF
TRBV27,TRBJ2-5,CASRQTGTGGAETQYF
TRBV7-9,TRBJ2-2,CASSSLLGRNTGELFF
TRBV2,TRBJ2-2,CASLGDGNTGELFF
TRBV5-1,TRBJ2-7,CASSLIPLRGQYF
TRBV5-1,TRBJ2-5,CASSRTTGLGEETQYF
TRBV7-9,TRBJ2-7,CASSSGLSDEQYF
TRBV19,TRBJ1-1,CASSGGTYTEAFF
TRBV19,TRBJ2-3,CATGRKTTDTQYF
TRBV7-8,TRBJ2-1,CASSPRTSGGGGEQFF
TRBV5-1,TRBJ2-7,CASSLELAGVHYEQYF
TRBV2,TRBJ2-7,CASSEKAGGPYEQYF